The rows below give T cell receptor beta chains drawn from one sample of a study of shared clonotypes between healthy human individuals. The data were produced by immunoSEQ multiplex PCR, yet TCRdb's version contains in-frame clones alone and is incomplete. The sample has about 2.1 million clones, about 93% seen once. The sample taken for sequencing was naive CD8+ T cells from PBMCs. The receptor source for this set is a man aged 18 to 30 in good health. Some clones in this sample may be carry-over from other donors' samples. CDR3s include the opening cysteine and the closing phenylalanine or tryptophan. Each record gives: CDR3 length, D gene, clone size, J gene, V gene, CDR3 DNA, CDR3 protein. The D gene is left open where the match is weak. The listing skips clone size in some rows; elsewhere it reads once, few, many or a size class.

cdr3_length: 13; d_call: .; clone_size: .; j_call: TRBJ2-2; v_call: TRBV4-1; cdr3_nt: TGCGCCACGGGCCATTTGAACACCGGGGAGCTGTTTTTT; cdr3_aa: CATGHLNTGELFF
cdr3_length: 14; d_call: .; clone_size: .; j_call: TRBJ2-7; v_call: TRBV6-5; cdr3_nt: TGTGCCAGCAGTTACTCTGACGGGGCGAGAGAGCAGTACTTC; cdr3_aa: CASSYSDGAREQYF
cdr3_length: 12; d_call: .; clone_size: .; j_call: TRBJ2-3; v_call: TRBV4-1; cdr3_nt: TGCGCCAGCAGCCCAGCGAAGGATACGCAGTATTTT; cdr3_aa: CASSPAKDTQYF
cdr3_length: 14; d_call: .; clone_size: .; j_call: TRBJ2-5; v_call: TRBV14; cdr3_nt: TGTGCCAGCAGCCAAGATCGAGCTCAAGAGACCCAGTACTTC; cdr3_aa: CASSQDRAQETQYF
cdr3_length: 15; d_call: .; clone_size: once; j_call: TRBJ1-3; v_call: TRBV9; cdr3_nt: TGTGCCAGCAGCGAAGATGTGACAGCAGGAAACACCATATATTTT; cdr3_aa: CASSEDVTAGNTIYF
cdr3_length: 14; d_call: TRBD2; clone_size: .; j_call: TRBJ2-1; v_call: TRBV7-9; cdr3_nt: TGTGCCAGCAGTTTGAGCGGGATCTACAATGAGCAGTTCTTC; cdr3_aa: CASSLSGIYNEQFF
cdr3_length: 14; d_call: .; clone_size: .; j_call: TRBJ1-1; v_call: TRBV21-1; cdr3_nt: TGTGCCAGCAGCAATCCGGGGCGGAACACTGAAGCTTTCTTT; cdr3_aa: CASSNPGRNTEAFF
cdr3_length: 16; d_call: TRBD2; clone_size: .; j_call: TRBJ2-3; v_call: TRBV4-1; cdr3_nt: TGCGCCAGCAGCCAAGAAGGACTAGCGGCGACAGATACGCAGTATTTT; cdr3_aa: CASSQEGLAATDTQYF
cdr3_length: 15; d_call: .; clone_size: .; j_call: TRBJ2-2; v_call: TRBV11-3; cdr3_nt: TGTGCCAGCAGCTCCCACAGGGGGGGCACCGGGGAGCTGTTTTTT; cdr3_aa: CASSSHRGGTGELFF
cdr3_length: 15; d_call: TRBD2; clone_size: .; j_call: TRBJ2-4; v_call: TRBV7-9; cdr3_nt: TGTGCCAGCGAGGGCGTAGCGGGAGCCAAAAACATTCAGTACTTC; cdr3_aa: CASEGVAGAKNIQYF
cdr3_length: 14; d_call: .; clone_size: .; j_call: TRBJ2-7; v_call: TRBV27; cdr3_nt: TGTGCCAGCAGTTTATCCCTCCCCTCCTACGAGCAGTACTTC; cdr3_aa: CASSLSLPSYEQYF
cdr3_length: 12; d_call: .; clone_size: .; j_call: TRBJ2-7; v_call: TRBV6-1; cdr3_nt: TGTGCCAGCAGCGTACAACCCTCCGAGCAGTACTTC; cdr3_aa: CASSVQPSEQYF
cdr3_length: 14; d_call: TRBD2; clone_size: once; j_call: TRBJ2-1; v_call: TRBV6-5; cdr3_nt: TGTGCCAGCAAACCCGGGAGGGCCGCCTATGAGCAGTTCTTC; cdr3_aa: CASKPGRAAYEQFF
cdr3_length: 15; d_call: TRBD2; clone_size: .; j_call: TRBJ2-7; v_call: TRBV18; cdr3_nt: TGTGCCAGCTCACCCGGGACTAGCGCGTACCTCGAGCAGTACTTC; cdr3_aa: CASSPGTSAYLEQYF
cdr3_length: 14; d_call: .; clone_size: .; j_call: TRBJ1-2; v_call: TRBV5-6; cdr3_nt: TGTGCCAGCAGCTTGGTTACCGGAGCGGATGGCTACACCTTC; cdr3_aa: CASSLVTGADGYTF
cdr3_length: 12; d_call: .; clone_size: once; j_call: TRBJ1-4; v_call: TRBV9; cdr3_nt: TGTGCCAGCAGCGTAGTAGGGGAAAAACTGTTTTTT; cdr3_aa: CASSVVGEKLFF
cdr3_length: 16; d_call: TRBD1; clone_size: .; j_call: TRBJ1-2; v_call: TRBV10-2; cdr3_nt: TGCGCCAGCAGTGGGGTCTTGGACAGGAGCCACTATGGCTACACCTTC; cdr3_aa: CASSGVLDRSHYGYTF